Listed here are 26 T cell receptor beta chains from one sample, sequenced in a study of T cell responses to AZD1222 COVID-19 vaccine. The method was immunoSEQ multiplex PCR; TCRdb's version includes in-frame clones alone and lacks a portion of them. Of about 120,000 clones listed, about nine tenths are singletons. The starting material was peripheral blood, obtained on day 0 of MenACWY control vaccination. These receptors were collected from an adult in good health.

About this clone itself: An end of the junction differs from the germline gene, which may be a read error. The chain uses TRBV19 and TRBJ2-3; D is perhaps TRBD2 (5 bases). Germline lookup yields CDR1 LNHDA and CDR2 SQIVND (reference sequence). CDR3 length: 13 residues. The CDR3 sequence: CASKEANTDTQYF. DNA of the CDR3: TGTGCAAGTAAGGAGGCAAACACAGATACGCAGTATTTT.

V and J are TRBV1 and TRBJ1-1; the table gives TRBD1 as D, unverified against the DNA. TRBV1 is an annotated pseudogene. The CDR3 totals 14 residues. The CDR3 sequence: CTSSQGQGSTEAFF. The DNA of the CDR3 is TGCACCAGCAGCCAAGGACAGGGTTCCACTGAAGCTTTCTTT.

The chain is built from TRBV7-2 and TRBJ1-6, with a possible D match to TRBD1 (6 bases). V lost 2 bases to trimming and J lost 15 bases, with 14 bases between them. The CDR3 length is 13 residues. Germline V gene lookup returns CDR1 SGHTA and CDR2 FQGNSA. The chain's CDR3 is CASSLPGVNRLHF. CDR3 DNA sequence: TGTGCCAGCAGCTTACCAGGGGTTAATCGCCTCCACTTT.

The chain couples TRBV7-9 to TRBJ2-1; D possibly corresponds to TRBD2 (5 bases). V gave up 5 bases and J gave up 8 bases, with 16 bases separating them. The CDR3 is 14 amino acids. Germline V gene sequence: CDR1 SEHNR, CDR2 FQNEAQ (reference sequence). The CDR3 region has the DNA TGTGCCAGCAGCGAACTAGGAGAGTTTTATGAGCAGTTCTTC. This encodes CASSELGEFYEQFF.

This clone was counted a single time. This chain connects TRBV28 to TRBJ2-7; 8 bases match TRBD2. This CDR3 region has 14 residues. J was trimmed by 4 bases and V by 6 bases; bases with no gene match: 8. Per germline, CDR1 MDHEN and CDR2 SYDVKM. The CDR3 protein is CASSGGGPPYEQYF. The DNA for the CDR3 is TGTGCCAGCAGCGGCGGGGGGCCCCCGTACGAGCAGTACTTC.

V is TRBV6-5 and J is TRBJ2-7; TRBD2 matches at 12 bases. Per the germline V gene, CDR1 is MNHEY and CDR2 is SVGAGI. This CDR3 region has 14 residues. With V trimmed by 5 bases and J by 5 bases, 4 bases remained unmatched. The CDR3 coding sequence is TGTGCCAGCAGTCCCCCTAGCGGGAGGGACGAGCAGTACTTC. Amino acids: CASSPPSGRDEQYF.

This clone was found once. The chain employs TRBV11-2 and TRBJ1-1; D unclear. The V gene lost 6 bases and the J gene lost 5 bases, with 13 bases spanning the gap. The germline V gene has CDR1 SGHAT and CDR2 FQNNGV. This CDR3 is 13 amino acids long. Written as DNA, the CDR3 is TGTGCCAGCAGATTCTTTGGGAAGACTGAAGCTTTCTTT. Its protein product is CASRFFGKTEAFF. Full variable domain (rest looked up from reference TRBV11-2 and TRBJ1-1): EAGVAQSPRYKIIEKRQSVAFWCNPISGHATLYWYQQILGQGPKLLIQFQNNGVVDDSQLPKDRFSAERLKGVDSTLKIQPAKLEDSAVYLCASRFFGKTEAFFGQGTRLTVV.

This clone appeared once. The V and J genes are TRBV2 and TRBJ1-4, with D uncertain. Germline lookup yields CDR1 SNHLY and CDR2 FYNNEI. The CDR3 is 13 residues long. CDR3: CASSARNNEKLFF. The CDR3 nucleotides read TGTGCGTCGTCGGCCAGGAATAATGAAAAACTGTTTTTT.

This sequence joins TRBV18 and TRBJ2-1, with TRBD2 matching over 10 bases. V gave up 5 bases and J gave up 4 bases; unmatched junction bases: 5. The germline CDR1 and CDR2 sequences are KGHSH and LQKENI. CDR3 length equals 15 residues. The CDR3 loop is CASSELAGNYNEQFF. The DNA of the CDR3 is TGTGCCAGCTCAGAACTAGCGGGGAATTACAATGAGCAGTTCTTC.

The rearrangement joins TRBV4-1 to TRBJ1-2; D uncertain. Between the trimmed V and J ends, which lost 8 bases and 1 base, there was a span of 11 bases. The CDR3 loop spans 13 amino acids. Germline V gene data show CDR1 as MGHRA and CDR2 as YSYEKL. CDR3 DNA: TGCGCCAGCCGGGCGGGCAATAACTATGGCTACACCTTC. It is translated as CASRAGNNYGYTF.

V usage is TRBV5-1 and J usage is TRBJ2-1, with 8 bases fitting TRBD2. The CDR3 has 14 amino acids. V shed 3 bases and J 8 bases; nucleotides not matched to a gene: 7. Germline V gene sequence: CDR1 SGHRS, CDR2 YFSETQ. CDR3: CASSSLAAWDEQFF. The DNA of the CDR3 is TGCGCCAGCAGCTCACTAGCGGCCTGGGATGAGCAGTTCTTC.

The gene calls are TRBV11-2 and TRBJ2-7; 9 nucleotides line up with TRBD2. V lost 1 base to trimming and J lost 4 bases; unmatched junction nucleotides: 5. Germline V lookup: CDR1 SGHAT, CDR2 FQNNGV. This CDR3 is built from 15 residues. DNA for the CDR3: TGTGCCAGCAGCTTAGTTCTAGCGGGGAGGTACGAGCAGTACTTC. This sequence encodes CASSLVLAGRYEQYF.

Written as DNA, the CDR3 is TGTGCCATCAGTGTAAATGGTAACACGCAGTATTTT. The encoded protein is CAISVNGNTQYF. V usage is TRBV10-3 and J usage is TRBJ2-3; D remains ambiguous. Germline lookup yields CDR1 ENHRY and CDR2 SYGVKD. Trimming cost V 4 bases and J 9 bases, with 11 bases left between them. The CDR3 is 12 residues long.

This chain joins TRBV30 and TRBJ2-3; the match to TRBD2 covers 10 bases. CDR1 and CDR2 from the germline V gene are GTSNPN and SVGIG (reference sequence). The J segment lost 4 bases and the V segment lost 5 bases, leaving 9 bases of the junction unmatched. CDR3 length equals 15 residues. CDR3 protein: CAWGILAGVSDTQYF. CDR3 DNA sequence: TGTGCCTGGGGAATCCTAGCGGGAGTTTCAGATACGCAGTATTTT.

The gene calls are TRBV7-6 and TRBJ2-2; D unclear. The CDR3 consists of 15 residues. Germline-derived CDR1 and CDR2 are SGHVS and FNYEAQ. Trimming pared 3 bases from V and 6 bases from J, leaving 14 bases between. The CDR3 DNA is TGTGCCAGCAGCTTCTTTGGGTCCGCCGCCGGGGAGCTGTTTTTT. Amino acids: CASSFFGSAAGELFF.

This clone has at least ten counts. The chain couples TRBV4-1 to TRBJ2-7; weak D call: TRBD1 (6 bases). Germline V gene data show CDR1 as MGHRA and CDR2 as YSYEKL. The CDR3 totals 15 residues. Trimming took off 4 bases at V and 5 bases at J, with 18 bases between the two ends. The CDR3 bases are TGCGCCAGCAGCCCACTGACAGGCCGCCCCGACGAGCAGTACTTC. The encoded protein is CASSPLTGRPDEQYF.

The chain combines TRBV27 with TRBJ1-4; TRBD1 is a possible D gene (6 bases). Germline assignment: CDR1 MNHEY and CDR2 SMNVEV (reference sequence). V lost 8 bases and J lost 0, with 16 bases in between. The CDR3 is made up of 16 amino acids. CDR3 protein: CASSPRDTATNEKLFF. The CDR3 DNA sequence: TGTGCCAGCTCCCCCAGGGACACTGCAACTAATGAAAAACTGTTTTTT.

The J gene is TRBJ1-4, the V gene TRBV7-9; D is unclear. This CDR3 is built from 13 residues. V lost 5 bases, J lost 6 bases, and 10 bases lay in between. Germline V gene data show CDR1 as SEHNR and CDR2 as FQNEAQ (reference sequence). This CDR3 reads CASSHRRDEKLFF. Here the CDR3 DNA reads TGTGCCAGCAGCCACCGGAGGGATGAAAAACTGTTTTTT.

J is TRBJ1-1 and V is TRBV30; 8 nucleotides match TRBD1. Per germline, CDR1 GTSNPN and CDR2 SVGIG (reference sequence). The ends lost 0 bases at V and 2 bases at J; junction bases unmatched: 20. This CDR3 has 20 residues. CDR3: CAWSVLRTFRGRRANTEAFF. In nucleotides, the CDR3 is TGTGCCTGGAGTGTCCTTCGAACCTTCAGGGGGCGTAGGGCTAACACTGAAGCTTTCTTT.

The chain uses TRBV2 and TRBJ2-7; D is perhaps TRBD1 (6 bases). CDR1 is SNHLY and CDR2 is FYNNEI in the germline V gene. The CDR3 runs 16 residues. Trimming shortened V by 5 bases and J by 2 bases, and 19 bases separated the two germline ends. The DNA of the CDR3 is TGTGCCAGCAGTTTACAGGGTAGAGGGTCAACCTACGAGCAGTACTTC. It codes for CASSLQGRGSTYEQYF.

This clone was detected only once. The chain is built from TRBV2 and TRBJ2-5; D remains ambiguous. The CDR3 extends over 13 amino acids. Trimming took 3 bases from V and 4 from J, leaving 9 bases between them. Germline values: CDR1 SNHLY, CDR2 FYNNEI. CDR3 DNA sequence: TGTGCCAGCAGTGACTTGGGTGGAGAGACCCAGTACTTC. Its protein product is CASSDLGGETQYF. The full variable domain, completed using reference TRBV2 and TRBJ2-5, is EPEVTQTPSHQVTQMGQEVILRCVPISNHLYFYWYRQILGQKVEFLVSFYNNEISEKSEIFDDQFSVERPDGSNFTLKIRSTKLEDSAMYFCASSDLGGETQYFGPGTRLLVL.

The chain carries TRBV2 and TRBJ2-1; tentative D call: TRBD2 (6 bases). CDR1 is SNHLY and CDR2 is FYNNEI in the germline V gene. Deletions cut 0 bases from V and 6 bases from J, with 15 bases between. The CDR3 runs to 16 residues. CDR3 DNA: TGTGCCAGCAGTGAAGCGGGACTCGCGAGGTCCAATGAGCAGTTCTTC. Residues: CASSEAGLARSNEQFF. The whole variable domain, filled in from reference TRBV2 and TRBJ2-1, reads EPEVTQTPSHQVTQMGQEVILRCVPISNHLYFYWYRQILGQKVEFLVSFYNNEISEKSEIFDDQFSVERPDGSNFTLKIRSTKLEDSAMYFCASSEAGLARSNEQFFGPGTRLTVL.

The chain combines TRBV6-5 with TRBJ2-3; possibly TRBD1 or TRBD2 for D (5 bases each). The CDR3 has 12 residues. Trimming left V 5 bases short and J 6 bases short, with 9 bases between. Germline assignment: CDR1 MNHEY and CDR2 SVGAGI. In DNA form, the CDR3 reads TGTGCCAGCAGTACCGAGGGGGATACGCAGTATTTT. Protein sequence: CASSTEGDTQYF.

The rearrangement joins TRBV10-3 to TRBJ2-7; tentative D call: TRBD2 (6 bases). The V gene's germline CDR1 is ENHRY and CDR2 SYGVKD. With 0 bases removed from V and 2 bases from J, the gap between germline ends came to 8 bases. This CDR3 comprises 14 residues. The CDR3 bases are TGTGCCATCAGTGAGTCTAGCGGTACCTACGAGCAGTACTTC. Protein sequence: CAISESSGTYEQYF.

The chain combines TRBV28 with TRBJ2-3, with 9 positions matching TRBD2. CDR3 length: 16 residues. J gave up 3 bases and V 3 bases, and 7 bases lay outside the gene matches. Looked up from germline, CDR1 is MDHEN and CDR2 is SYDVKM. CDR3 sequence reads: CASSLGSGSRTDTQYF. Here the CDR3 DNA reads TGTGCCAGCAGTTTGGGTAGCGGGAGCCGGACAGATACGCAGTATTTT.

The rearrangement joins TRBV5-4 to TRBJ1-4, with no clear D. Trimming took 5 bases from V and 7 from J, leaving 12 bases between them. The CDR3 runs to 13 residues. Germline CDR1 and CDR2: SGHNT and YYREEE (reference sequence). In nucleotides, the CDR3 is TGTGCCAGCAGGCTTTACGGCTCTGAAAAACTGTTTTTT. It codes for CASRLYGSEKLFF.